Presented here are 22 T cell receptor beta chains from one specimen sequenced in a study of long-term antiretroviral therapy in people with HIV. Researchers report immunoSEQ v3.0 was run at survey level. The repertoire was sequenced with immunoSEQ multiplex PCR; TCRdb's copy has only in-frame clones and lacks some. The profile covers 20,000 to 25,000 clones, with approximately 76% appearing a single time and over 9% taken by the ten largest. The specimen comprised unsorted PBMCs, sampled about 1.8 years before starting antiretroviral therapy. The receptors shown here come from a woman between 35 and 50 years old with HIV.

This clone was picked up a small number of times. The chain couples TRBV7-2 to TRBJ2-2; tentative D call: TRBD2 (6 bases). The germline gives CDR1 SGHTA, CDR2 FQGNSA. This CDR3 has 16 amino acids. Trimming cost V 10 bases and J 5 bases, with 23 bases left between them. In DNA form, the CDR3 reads TGTGCCACAGAAAGGGCCGGAGGGATGGGGACCGGGGAGCTGTTTTTT. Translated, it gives CATERAGGMGTGELFF.

The CDR3 DNA sequence: TGCGCCAGCAGCCAAGGTGGGGGGAGATCCTACGAGCAGTACTTC. It codes for CASSQGGGRSYEQYF. The chain is built from TRBV4-1 and TRBJ2-7; a possible D gene is TRBD2 (6 bases). This CDR3 contains 15 residues. In germline, CDR1 is MGHRA, CDR2 YSYEKL. Trimming removed 1 base from V and 1 base from J, with 11 bases in between.

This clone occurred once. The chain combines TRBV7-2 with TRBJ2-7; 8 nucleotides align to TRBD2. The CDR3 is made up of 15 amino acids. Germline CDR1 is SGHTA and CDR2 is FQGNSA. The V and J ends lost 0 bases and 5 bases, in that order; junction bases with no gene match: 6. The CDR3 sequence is CASSLAAGGPHEQYF. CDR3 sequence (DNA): TGTGCCAGCAGCTTAGCGGCGGGGGGCCCCCACGAGCAGTACTTC.

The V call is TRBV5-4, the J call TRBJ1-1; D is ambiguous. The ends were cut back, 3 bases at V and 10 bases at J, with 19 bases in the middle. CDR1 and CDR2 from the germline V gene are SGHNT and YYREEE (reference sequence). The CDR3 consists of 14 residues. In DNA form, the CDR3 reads TGTGCCAGCAGCTCGGGAGGTGAATTTATCGGAGCTTTCTTT. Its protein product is CASSSGGEFIGAFF. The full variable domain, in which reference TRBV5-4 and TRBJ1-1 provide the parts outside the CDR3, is ETGVTQSPTHLIKTRGQQVTLRCSSQSGHNTVSWYQQALGQGPQFIFQYYREEENGRGNFPPRFSGLQFPNYSSELNVNALELDDSALYLCASSSGGEFIGAFFGQGTRLTVV.

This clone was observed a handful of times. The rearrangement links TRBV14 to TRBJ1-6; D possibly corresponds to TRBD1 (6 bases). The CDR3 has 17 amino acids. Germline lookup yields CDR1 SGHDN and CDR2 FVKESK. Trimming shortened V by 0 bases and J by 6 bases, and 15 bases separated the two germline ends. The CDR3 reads CASSQDLKPGANSPLHF. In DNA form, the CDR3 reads TGTGCCAGCAGCCAAGATCTTAAGCCAGGGGCTAATTCACCCCTCCACTTT.

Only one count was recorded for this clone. CDR3 protein: CASSYSAGEPYNEQFF. CDR3 nucleotides: TGTGCCAGCAGTTACTCAGCGGGAGAGCCCTACAATGAGCAGTTCTTC. V and J are TRBV6-5 and TRBJ2-1; 8 bases agree with TRBD2. This CDR3 is 16 amino acids long. Germline-derived CDR1 and CDR2 are MNHEY and SVGAGI. V gave up 0 bases and J gave up 2 bases; unmatched junction bases: 3.

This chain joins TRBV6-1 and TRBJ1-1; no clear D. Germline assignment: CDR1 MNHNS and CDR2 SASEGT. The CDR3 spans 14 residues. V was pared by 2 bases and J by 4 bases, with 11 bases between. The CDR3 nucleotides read TGTGCCAGCAGTGAAATACGGGTGGTCACTGAAGCTTTCTTT. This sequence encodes CASSEIRVVTEAFF.

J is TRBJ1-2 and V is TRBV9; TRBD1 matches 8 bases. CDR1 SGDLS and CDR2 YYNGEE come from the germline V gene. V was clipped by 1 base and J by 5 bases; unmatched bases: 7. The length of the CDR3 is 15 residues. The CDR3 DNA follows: TGTGCCAGCAGCGTAACCCCTGACAGGGGATATGGCTACACCTTC. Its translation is CASSVTPDRGYGYTF.

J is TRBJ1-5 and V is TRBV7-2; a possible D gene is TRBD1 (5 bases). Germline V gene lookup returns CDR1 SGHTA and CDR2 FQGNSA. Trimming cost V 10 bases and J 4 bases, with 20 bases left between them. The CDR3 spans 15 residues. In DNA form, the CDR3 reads TGTGCCACCAGTTTCTCGACAGATCGGAATCAGCCCCAGCATTTT. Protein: CATSFSTDRNQPQHF.

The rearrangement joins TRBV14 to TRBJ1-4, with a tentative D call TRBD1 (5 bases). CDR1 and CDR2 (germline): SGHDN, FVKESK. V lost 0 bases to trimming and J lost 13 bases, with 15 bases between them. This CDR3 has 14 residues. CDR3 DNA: TGTGCCAGCAGCCAAGATCAGACAGCTCGCAGACTGTTTTTT. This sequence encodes CASSQDQTARRLFF.

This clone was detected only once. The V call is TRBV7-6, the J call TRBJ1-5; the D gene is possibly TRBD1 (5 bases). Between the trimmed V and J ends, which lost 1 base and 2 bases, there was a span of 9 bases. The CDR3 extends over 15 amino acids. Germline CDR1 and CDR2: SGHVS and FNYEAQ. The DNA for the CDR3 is TGTGCCAGCAGCTTAGTCGGAGGGGGCAATCAGCCCCAGCATTTT. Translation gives CASSLVGGGNQPQHF.

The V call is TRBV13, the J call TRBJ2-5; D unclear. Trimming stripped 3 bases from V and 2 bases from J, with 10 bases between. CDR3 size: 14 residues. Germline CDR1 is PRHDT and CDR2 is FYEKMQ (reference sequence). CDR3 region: CASSFRLGQETQYF. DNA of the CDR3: TGTGCCAGCAGCTTTAGACTGGGACAAGAGACCCAGTACTTC.

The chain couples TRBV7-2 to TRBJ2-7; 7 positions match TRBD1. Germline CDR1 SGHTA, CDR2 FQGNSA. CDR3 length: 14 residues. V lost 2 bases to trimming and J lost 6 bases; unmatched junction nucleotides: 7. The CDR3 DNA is TGTGCCAGCAGCTTAACAGGGGATTGGGGCGAGCAGTACTTC. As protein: CASSLTGDWGEQYF. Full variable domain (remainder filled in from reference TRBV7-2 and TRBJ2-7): GAGVSQSPSNKVTEKGKDVELRCDPISGHTALYWYRQSLGQGLEFLIYFQGNSAPDKSGLPSDRFSAERTGGSVSTLTIQRTQQEDSAVYLCASSLTGDWGEQYFGPGTRLTVT.

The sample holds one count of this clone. CDR3 loop: CASSRTSEETQYF. The CDR3 DNA follows: TGTGCCAGCAGCCGCACTAGTGAGGAGACCCAGTACTTC. The chain employs TRBV7-2 and TRBJ2-5, with D tentatively TRBD2 (5 bases). Germline CDR1 and CDR2: SGHTA and FQGNSA. Trimming stripped 5 bases from V and 5 bases from J, with 12 bases between. This CDR3 comprises 13 residues.

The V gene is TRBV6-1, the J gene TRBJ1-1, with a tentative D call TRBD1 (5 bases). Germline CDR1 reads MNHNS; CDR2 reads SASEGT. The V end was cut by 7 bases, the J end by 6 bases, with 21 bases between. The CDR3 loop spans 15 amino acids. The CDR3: CASTRGPGALAEAFF. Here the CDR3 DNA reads TGTGCCAGCACCCGGGGACCGGGCGCGTTGGCTGAAGCTTTCTTT.

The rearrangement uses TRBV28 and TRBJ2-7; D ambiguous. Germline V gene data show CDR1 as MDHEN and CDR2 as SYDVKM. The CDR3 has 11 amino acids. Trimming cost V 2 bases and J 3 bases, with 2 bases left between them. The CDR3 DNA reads TGTGCCAGCAGTTTAAACTACGAGCAGTACTTC. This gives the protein CASSLNYEQYF.

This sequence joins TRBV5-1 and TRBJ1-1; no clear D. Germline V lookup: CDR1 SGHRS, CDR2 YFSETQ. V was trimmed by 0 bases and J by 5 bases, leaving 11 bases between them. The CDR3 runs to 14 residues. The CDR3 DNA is TGCGCCAGCAGCTTGGATCCGGCGGGTACTGAAGCTTTCTTT. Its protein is CASSLDPAGTEAFF. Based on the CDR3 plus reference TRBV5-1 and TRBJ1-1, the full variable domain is KAGVTQTPRYLIKTRGQQVTLSCSPISGHRSVSWYQQTPGQGLQFLFEYFSETQRNKGNFPGRFSGRQFSNSRSEMNVSTLELGDSALYLCASSLDPAGTEAFFGQGTRLTVV.

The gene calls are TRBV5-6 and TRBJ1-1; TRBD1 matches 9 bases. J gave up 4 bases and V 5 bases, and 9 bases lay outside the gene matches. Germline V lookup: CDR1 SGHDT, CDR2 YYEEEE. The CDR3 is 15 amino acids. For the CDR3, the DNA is TGTGCCAGCAGACTAAACAGGGGGCGTACCACTGAAGCTTTCTTT. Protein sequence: CASRLNRGRTTEAFF.

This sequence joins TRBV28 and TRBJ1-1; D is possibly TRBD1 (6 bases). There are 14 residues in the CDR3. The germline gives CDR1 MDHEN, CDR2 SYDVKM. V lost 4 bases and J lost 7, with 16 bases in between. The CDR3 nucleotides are TGTGCCAGCAGTTCACAACAGGGTATTGGTGAAGCTTTCTTT. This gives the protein CASSSQQGIGEAFF.

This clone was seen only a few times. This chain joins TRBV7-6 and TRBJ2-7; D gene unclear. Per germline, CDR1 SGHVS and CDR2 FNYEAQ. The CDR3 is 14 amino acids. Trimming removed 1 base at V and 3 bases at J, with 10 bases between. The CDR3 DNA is TGTGCCAGCAGCTTAGGACACACAGACTACGAGCAGTACTTC. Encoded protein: CASSLGHTDYEQYF.

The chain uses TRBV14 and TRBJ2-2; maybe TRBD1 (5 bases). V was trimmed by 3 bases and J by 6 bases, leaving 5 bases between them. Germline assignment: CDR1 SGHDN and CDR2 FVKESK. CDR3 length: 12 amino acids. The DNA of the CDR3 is TGTGCCAGCAGCCAGGGGCCCGGGGAGCTGTTTTTT. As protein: CASSQGPGELFF.

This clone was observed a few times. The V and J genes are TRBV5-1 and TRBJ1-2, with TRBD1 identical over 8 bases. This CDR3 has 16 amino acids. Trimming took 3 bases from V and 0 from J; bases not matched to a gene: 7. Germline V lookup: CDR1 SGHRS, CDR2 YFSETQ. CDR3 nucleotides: TGCGCCAGCAGCTCGACAGGGGACGGAGCTAACTATGGCTACACCTTC. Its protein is CASSSTGDGANYGYTF.